The next 28 T cell receptor beta chains were all read from a single sample in a study of metastatic and nonmetastatic thyroid tumors. Patients underwent thyroid surgery, and none had received any treatment before it. TCRdb re-called the PCR reads via MiXCR. The table has about 5,800 clones, roughly a fifth seen once; the top ten hold approximately 6%. Sequencing was performed on adjacent normal tissue. The receptors stem from a female donor with papillary thyroid cancer or a benign thyroid nodule (not recorded which). Some clones in this sample may be carry-over from other donors' samples.

V is TRBV20-1 and J is TRBJ1-5, with 10 bases aligning to TRBD1. The CDR3 consists of 15 residues. The V gene's germline CDR1 is DFQATT and CDR2 SNEGSKA (reference sequence). Losses at the gene ends were 3 bases for V and 5 bases for J; bases not matched to a gene: 7. CDR3 amino acids: CSASYSTGGDQPQHF. The CDR3 bases are TGCAGTGCTAGTTATTCGACAGGGGGCGATCAGCCCCAGCATTTT.

This clone turned up a few times. The chain joins TRBV6-7 to TRBJ1-2, with TRBD1 matching 11 bases. TRBV6-7 is flagged as an ORF with uncertain function. The trim removed 10 bases at V and 4 bases at J, leaving 5 bases unmatched. This CDR3 has 13 residues. CDR3 nucleotides: TGTGCCAAATGGGACAGGGGGACCTATGGCTACACCTTC. Translation: CAKWDRGTYGYTF.

In this sample, this clone is medium-sized (0.01 to 0.1%). This chain links TRBV15 with TRBJ2-2; TRBD2 matches at 8 bases. CDR1 is LNHNV, CDR2 YYDKDF, per germline (reference sequence). With V trimmed by 3 bases and J by 0 bases, 3 bases remained unmatched. CDR3 size: 16 residues. The DNA for the CDR3 is TGTGCCACCAGCAGGTTCGGGAGGGCGAACACCGGGGAGCTGTTTTTT. Translated, it gives CATSRFGRANTGELFF.

The chain recombines TRBV10-3 with TRBJ2-6; D gene ambiguous. CDR3 length: 18 amino acids. The germline V and J ends were trimmed by 4 bases and 0 bases, with 16 bases remaining between them. In germline, CDR1 is ENHRY, CDR2 SYGVKD. CDR3: CAISAPPGRNSGANVLTF. CDR3 in DNA: TGTGCCATCAGTGCACCCCCTGGCCGGAACTCTGGGGCCAACGTCCTGACTTTC.

Only a few counts were recorded for this clone. The conserved final phenylalanine or tryptophan is absent from the CDR3, which likely points to a read error. The chain carries TRBV5-1 and TRBJ2-5; D may be TRBD1 (6 bases). This CDR3 has 19 amino acids. The germline V gene encodes CDR1 SGHRS and CDR2 YFSETQ. The CDR3 reads CAGSLGAGTKSVRQETQYL. The CDR3 region has the DNA TGCGCCGGCAGCTTGGGGGCCGGGACCAAATCCGTCCGACAAGAGACCCAGTACCTC.

The table lists this clone with many counts. This could be a read error, since a much larger clone is one nucleotide away. The rearrangement links TRBV20-1 to TRBJ1-2; 8 bases agree with TRBD1. This CDR3 spans 12 amino acids. Germline values: CDR1 DFQATT, CDR2 SNEGSKA (reference sequence). In nucleotides, the CDR3 is TGCATCCTCTCAGGGGGCGCGGGTGGCTACACCTTC. Translation: CILSGGAGGYTF.

Sample share makes this clone medium-sized. This chain connects TRBV7-6 to TRBJ1-4; unclear D gene. Deletions cut 5 bases from V and 4 bases from J, with 14 bases between. Germline CDR1 is SGHVS and CDR2 is FNYEAQ. The CDR3 is 15 amino acids. This chain's CDR3 is CASSLWTGDNEKLFF. Written as DNA, the CDR3 is TGTGCCAGCAGCCTGTGGACGGGTGATAATGAAAAACTGTTTTTT.

Sample share makes this clone medium-sized. The chain links TRBV7-2 to TRBJ1-5, with D possibly TRBD1 on 5 matching bases. The germline V and J ends were trimmed by 2 bases and 3 bases, with 11 bases remaining between them. In germline, CDR1 is SGHTA, CDR2 FQGNSA. The CDR3 has 15 residues. CDR3 amino acids: CASSLTSTDNQPQHF. In DNA, the CDR3 is TGTGCCAGCAGCTTAACCTCGACAGACAATCAGCCCCAGCATTTT.

J is TRBJ2-1 and V is TRBV9, with D perhaps matching TRBD2 (6 bases). Trimming left V 0 bases short and J 9 bases short, with 13 bases between. This CDR3 comprises 14 residues. Germline CDR1 is SGDLS and CDR2 is YYNGEE. The DNA of the CDR3 is TGTGCCAGCAGCGTAGGGGGGGTGGCCGGTGAGCAGTTCTTC. Protein: CASSVGGVAGEQFF. The variable domain in full, with the rest retrieved from reference TRBV9 and TRBJ2-1, is DSGVTQTPKHLITATGQRVTLRCSPRSGDLSVYWYQQSLDQGLQFLIQYYNGEERAKGNILERFSAQQFPDLHSELNLSSLELGDSALYFCASSVGGVAGEQFFGPGTRLTVL.

This clone is medium-sized within its sample. This sequence joins TRBV5-6 and TRBJ1-1; D gene unclear. Trimming cost V 0 bases and J 1 base, with 10 bases left between them. The CDR3 contains 15 residues. CDR1 and CDR2 (germline): SGHDT, YYEEEE. This CDR3 reads CASSLAGVPNTEAFF. CDR3 in DNA: TGTGCCAGCAGCTTGGCCGGGGTTCCGAACACTGAAGCTTTCTTT.

There are a few counts of this clone. This chain connects TRBV2 to TRBJ2-7, with a tentative D call TRBD1 (7 bases). There are 13 residues in the CDR3. Trimming left V 7 bases short and J 5 bases short, with 15 bases between. The germline CDR1 and CDR2 sequences are SNHLY and FYNNEI. CDR3 sequence reads: CASNAGQRDEQYF. CDR3 sequence (DNA): TGTGCCAGCAATGCGGGACAGAGGGACGAGCAGTACTTC.

This clone turned up a few times. The chain links TRBV7-3 to TRBJ2-1, with D perhaps matching TRBD2 (6 bases). This CDR3 comprises 12 residues. Germline V gene sequence: CDR1 SGHTA, CDR2 FQGTGA. Trimming took off 3 bases at V and 6 bases at J, with 6 bases between the two ends. The CDR3: CASSFSGNEQFF. The CDR3 region has the DNA TGTGCCAGCAGCTTTAGCGGCAATGAGCAGTTCTTC. Full variable domain (missing parts from reference TRBV7-3 and TRBJ2-1): GAGVSQTPSNKVTEKGKYVELRCDPISGHTALYWYRQSLGQGPEFLIYFQGTGAADDSGLPNDRFFAVRPEGSVSTLKIQRTERGDSAVYLCASSFSGNEQFFGPGTRLTVL.

The chain links TRBV6-1 to TRBJ1-5, with 9 bases that match TRBD1. Germline assignment: CDR1 MNHNS and CDR2 SASEGT. This CDR3 region has 16 residues. V gave up 10 bases and J gave up 3 bases; unmatched junction bases: 13. CDR3 coding DNA: TGTGCCAACAGCCGCGCCGGGACAGGGCCCAATCAGCCCCAGCATTTT. Translation: CANSRAGTGPNQPQHF.

There are many counts of this clone. The V and J genes are TRBV7-3 and TRBJ2-3; TRBD1 aligns across 7 bases. The CDR3 contains 15 residues. Germline assignment: CDR1 SGHTA and CDR2 FQGTGA. Unmatched junction bases numbered 11, after V lost 3 bases and J lost 8 bases. The CDR3 sequence is CASSLTPDREVTQYF. The CDR3 DNA reads TGTGCCAGCAGCTTGACTCCCGACAGGGAAGTTACGCAGTATTTT. The variable domain in full, with the rest retrieved from reference TRBV7-3 and TRBJ2-3, is GAGVSQTPSNKVTEKGKYVELRCDPISGHTALYWYRQSLGQGPEFLIYFQGTGAADDSGLPNDRFFAVRPEGSVSTLKIQRTERGDSAVYLCASSLTPDREVTQYFGPGTRLTVL.

By share of the sample, this clone is medium-sized. The chain is built from TRBV6-1 and TRBJ2-7; 7 nucleotides agree with TRBD2. CDR3 length: 15 residues. Germline lookup yields CDR1 MNHNS and CDR2 SASEGT. Unmatched junction bases numbered 14, after V lost 5 bases and J lost 7 bases. CDR3 loop: CASSPKRGYVQEQYF. In DNA form, the CDR3 reads TGTGCCAGCAGTCCGAAGCGGGGATATGTACAGGAGCAGTACTTC.

This clone counts as medium-sized. V is TRBV3-1 and J is TRBJ1-2, with 9 bases matching TRBD1. There are 14 residues in the CDR3. Germline CDR1 reads LGHDT; CDR2 reads YNNKEL (reference sequence). Trimming took 4 bases from V and 8 from J; bases not matched to a gene: 8. The CDR3 loop reads CASSLQDRGAGYTF. CDR3 DNA sequence: TGTGCCAGCAGCCTCCAGGACAGGGGAGCGGGCTACACCTTC.

To note about this clone: A junction end diverges from the germline sequence, so it may reflect a read error. The chain is built from TRBV12-3 or TRBV12-4 and TRBJ1-6; D remains unclear. There are 14 residues in the CDR3. The CDR3 coding sequence is TGTGCCAGTAGTTTAGCCACCGGGGATTCAACCCTCCACTTT. Residues: CASSLATGDSTLHF.

Within the sample, this clone is large. The chain links TRBV6-5 to TRBJ1-1; no reliable D call. There are 14 residues in the CDR3. Germline V CDR1 and CDR2: MNHEY, SVGAGI. V shed 2 bases and J shed 5 bases, with 12 bases lying between them. CDR3 sequence (DNA): TGTGCCAGCAGTTACGTGGAGGGAAGAACTGAAGCTTTCTTT. Residues: CASSYVEGRTEAFF.

Relative to its sample, this clone is medium-sized. This chain connects TRBV6-1 to TRBJ1-2; 8 positions match TRBD1. Germline lookup yields CDR1 MNHNS and CDR2 SASEGT. This CDR3 has 13 amino acids. V dropped 1 base and J dropped 8; count of bases not matched to a gene: 3. In DNA, the CDR3 is TGTGCCAGCAGTGAAGGGGACAGGAGGGGCTACACCTTC. Its protein product is CASSEGDRRGYTF.

This clone was found a few times. V usage is TRBV28 and J usage is TRBJ2-7; 7 nucleotides line up with TRBD2. Germline loops: CDR1 MDHEN, CDR2 SYDVKM. The CDR3 covers 15 residues. Trimming took 7 bases from V and 3 from J; bases not matched to a gene: 12. DNA for the CDR3: TGTGCCAGCAACCTTAGCGGGCCCCAGAGCTACGAGCAGTACTTC. Protein sequence: CASNLSGPQSYEQYF.

The sample holds many counts of this clone. The chain is built from TRBV6-1 and TRBJ2-3; 7 bases match TRBD1. The germline gives CDR1 MNHNS, CDR2 SASEGT. The CDR3 loop spans 16 amino acids. V shed 6 bases, J shed 3 bases, and the junction held 12 bases outside the gene matches. The CDR3 DNA reads TGTGCCAGCAGCTCAGAGAGGGGGCTGGGGACAGATACGCAGTATTTT. Its translation is CASSSERGLGTDTQYF.

This clone was recorded a few times. The chain uses TRBV12-3 or TRBV12-4 and TRBJ2-4; D gene unclear. The DNA end favors TRBJ2-1, so the J call may be wrong. CDR3 length equals 11 residues. The CDR3 is CASSLLDGQFF. The CDR3 DNA sequence: TGTGCCAGCAGTTTATTGGATGGGCAGTTCTTC.

This clone counts as medium-sized (0.01 to 0.1%). The chain uses TRBV9 and TRBJ2-1, with 7 bases identical to TRBD2. The CDR3 runs to 12 residues. The trim removed 4 bases at V and 10 bases at J, leaving 5 bases unmatched. Germline V gene data show CDR1 as SGDLS and CDR2 as YYNGEE. CDR3 sequence: CASSTYGGEQFF. The DNA for the CDR3 is TGTGCCAGCAGCACTTACGGGGGGGAGCAGTTCTTC. Filled out from reference TRBV9 and TRBJ2-1, the complete variable domain reads DSGVTQTPKHLITATGQRVTLRCSPRSGDLSVYWYQQSLDQGLQFLIQYYNGEERAKGNILERFSAQQFPDLHSELNLSSLELGDSALYFCASSTYGGEQFFGPGTRLTVL.

The chain combines TRBV20-1 with TRBJ1-5, with D perhaps matching TRBD1 (6 bases). The CDR3 is made up of 13 amino acids. Looked up from germline, CDR1 is DFQATT and CDR2 is SNEGSKA (reference sequence). V was clipped by 5 bases and J by 0 bases, with 8 bases between them. The CDR3 region is CSAGRGSNQPQHF. The CDR3 nucleotides read TGCAGTGCTGGCAGGGGTAGCAATCAGCCCCAGCATTTT.

This clone has only one observation. The genes are TRBV20-1 and TRBJ2-1; D ambiguous. CDR1 DFQATT and CDR2 SNEGSKA come from the germline V gene (reference sequence). Trimming pared 1 base from V and 4 bases from J, leaving 17 bases between. The CDR3 length is 16 residues. DNA for the CDR3: TGCAGTGCTAGAGGGAGCTTCGATAAATCATACAATGAGCAGTTCTTC. Residues: CSARGSFDKSYNEQFF.

This clone rates as medium-sized. V usage is TRBV10-2 and J usage is TRBJ1-6, with D tentatively TRBD1 (5 bases). This CDR3 comprises 14 residues. Between the trimmed V and J ends, which lost 5 bases and 6 bases, there was a span of 11 bases. CDR1 is WSHSY and CDR2 is SAAADI in the germline V gene. As DNA, the CDR3 is TGCGCCAGCAGTTCCGGGGGGGTTAATTCACCCCTCCACTTT. Its protein is CASSSGGVNSPLHF.

The chain combines TRBV20-1 with TRBJ2-3; 10 nucleotides align to TRBD2. The CDR3 has 15 amino acids. The ends lost 6 bases at V and 4 bases at J; junction bases unmatched: 10. CDR1 and CDR2 from the germline V gene are DFQATT and SNEGSKA (reference sequence). CDR3 sequence (DNA): TGCAGTGCCCCTACGTTAGCGGGAGGCCCAGATACGCAGTATTTT. Amino acids: CSAPTLAGGPDTQYF.

With regard to this clone: The CDR3 does not close with the conserved phenylalanine or tryptophan, likely indicating a read error. The DNA is left out, because the CDR3 cannot be placed on it with certainty; the CDR3 is given as TCRdb lists it. Here the CDR3 reads CASSPQGLTHSPLRL. The V call is TRBV12-3 or TRBV12-4, the J call TRBJ1-6. Inclusive of both ends, the CDR3 amounts to 15 amino acids.